This entry lists 8 T cell receptor beta chains sequenced from one sample in a study of shared clonotypes between healthy human individuals. The repertoire was sequenced with immunoSEQ multiplex PCR; TCRdb's copy has only in-frame clones and lacks some. The top ten hold over 0.3% of the sample, which has roughly 1,600,000 clones, approximately 98.5% seen once. The sequencing input was naive CD4+ T cells sorted from blood. Subset indicated: CD45RA+ positively selected. These TCRs come from a man aged 25-40 years in good health.

V gene TRBV2 combines with J gene TRBJ2-4; no clear D gene. Germline V gene lookup returns CDR1 SNHLY and CDR2 FYNNEI. There are 14 residues in the CDR3. Trimming pared 7 bases from V and 7 bases from J, leaving 17 bases between. The CDR3 nucleotides read TGTGCCAGCACCTTGTTAGTGGGTGTGAACATTCAGTACTTC. It is translated as CASTLLVGVNIQYF.

The V gene is TRBV9, the J gene TRBJ2-1, with TRBD2 matching over 9 bases. Germline V gives CDR1 SGDLS, CDR2 YYNGEE. V dropped 3 bases and J dropped 9; count of bases not matched to a gene: 7. The CDR3 sequence is 14 residues long. CDR3 protein: CASSAFSGSGEQFF. The CDR3 nucleotides are TGTGCCAGCAGCGCGTTTAGCGGGAGTGGTGAGCAGTTCTTC.

V is TRBV7-8 and J is TRBJ1-1; D unresolved. This CDR3 region has 13 residues. V gave up 5 bases and J gave up 3 bases, with 10 bases separating them. Germline-derived CDR1 and CDR2 are SGHVS and FQNEAQ. The CDR3 protein is CASSQGTYTEAFF. The CDR3 DNA sequence: TGTGCCAGCAGCCAAGGAACCTACACTGAAGCTTTCTTT.

This chain joins TRBV5-1 and TRBJ2-2; D unclear. V shed 6 bases and J shed 0 bases, with 6 bases lying between them. Germline CDR1 reads SGHRS; CDR2 reads YFSETQ. The CDR3 is made up of 13 amino acids. The CDR3 DNA sequence: TGCGCCAGCATTCCCTCGAACACCGGGGAGCTGTTTTTT. Translation gives CASIPSNTGELFF.

The chain's CDR3 is CASRGWSGANVLTF. In DNA form, the CDR3 reads TGTGCCAGCAGAGGGTGGTCTGGGGCCAACGTCCTGACTTTC. The V and J genes are TRBV6-5 and TRBJ2-6, with D hard to call. The length of the CDR3 is 14 residues. From germline, CDR1 is MNHEY and CDR2 SVGAGI. V was trimmed by 6 bases and J by 1 base, leaving 7 bases between them.

The chain has TRBV9 and TRBJ2-2, with 7 nucleotides matching TRBD1. The ends lost 4 bases at V and 6 bases at J; junction bases unmatched: 0. Germline lookup yields CDR1 SGDLS and CDR2 YYNGEE. The CDR3 has 12 residues. CDR3 in DNA: TGTGCCAGCAGCCAGGGGGCCGGGGAGCTGTTTTTT. This gives the protein CASSQGAGELFF.

This chain joins TRBV15 and TRBJ2-2, with a possible D match to TRBD1 (6 bases). V was shortened by 5 bases and J by 4 bases, with 11 bases between the two germline ends. Per germline, CDR1 LNHNV and CDR2 YYDKDF (reference sequence). The CDR3 loop spans 14 amino acids. CDR3 nucleotide sequence: TGTGCCACCAGCGGCAACAGGGTCACCGGGGAGCTGTTTTTT. Encoded protein: CATSGNRVTGELFF.

V gene TRBV5-1 combines with J gene TRBJ2-5; D possibly corresponds to TRBD2 (5 bases). The CDR3 totals 14 residues. In germline, CDR1 is SGHRS, CDR2 YFSETQ. V was trimmed by 3 bases and J by 4 bases, leaving 13 bases between them. DNA of the CDR3: TGCGCCAGCAGCTGGGAGTTTACCATAGAGACCCAGTACTTC. This sequence encodes CASSWEFTIETQYF.